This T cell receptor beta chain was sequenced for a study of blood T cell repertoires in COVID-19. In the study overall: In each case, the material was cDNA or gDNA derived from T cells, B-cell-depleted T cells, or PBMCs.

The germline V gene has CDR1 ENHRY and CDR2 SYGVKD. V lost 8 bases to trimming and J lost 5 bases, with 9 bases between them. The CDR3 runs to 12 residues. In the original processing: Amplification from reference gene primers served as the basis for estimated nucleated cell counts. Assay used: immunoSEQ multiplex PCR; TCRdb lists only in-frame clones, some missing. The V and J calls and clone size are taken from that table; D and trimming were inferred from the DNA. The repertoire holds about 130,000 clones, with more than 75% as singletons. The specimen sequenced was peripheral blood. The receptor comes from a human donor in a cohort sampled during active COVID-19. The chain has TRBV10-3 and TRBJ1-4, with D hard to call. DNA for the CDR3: TGTGCCATCCGGTCCCCAAATGAAAAACTGTTTTTT. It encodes CAIRSPNEKLFF.